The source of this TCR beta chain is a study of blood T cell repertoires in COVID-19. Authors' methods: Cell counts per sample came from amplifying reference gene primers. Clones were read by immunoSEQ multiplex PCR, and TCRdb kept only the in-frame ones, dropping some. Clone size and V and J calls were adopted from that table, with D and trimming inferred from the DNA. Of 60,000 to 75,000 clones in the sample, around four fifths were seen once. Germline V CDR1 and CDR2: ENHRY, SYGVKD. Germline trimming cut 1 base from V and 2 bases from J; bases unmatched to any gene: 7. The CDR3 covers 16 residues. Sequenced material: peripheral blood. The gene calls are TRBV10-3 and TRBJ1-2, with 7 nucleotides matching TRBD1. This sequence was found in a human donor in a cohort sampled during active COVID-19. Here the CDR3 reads CAISEYGTDQNYGYTF. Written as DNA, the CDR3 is TGTGCCATCAGTGAGTATGGGACAGATCAGAACTATGGCTACACCTTC.